This TCR beta chain stems from a study of diagnostic markers for celiac disease (dated by TCRdb to 2019 to 2021). The sequencer listed for this sample is Illumina MiSeq. TCRdb reprocessed the reads; each CDR3 protein sequence makes one entry, and DNA is unavailable. This sample's table carries about 1,400 distinct CDR3 sequences. 12% to 15% of the sample comes from the top ten. The germline V gene (reference sequence) provides CDR1 DFQATT and CDR2 SNEGSKA. The CDR3 holds 13 amino acids from the cysteine to the phenylalanine. The DNA sequence is not available. Frequency classes this clonotype as medium-sized (0.01 to 0.1%); no count is given. Its antigen is unknown.

The V and J segments used are TRBV20-1 and TRBJ2-3; TCRdb's D call, TRBD2, is unchecked because there is no DNA. The receptor comes from a human donor. What was sequenced was either unsorted cells or a sorted T cell fraction (not recorded which). Here the CDR3 is given as CSAPGPRGDTQYF.